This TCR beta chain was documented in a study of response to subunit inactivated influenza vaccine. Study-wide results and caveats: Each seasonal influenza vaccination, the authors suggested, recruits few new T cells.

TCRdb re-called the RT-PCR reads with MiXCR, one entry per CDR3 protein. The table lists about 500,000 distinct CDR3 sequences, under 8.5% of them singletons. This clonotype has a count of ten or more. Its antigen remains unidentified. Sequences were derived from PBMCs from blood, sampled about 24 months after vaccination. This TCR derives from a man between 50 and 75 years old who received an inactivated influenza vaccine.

The CDR3 loop reads CSARDSRDSRGEQFF. CDR3 coding DNA: TGCAGTGCTAGAGATAGTCGGGATTCGAGGGGGGAGCAGTTCTTC. The V gene is TRBV20-1, the J gene TRBJ2-1, with a tentative D call TRBD1 (6 bases). This CDR3 has 15 amino acids. CDR1 and CDR2 (germline): DFQATT, SNEGSKA (reference sequence). Trimming took 0 bases from V and 10 from J, leaving 19 bases between them.